This entry is about one TCR beta chain. The antigen is not known. The data stem from a study of T cells after yellow fever vaccination. 5'RACE template switching added a universal primer site and UMIs to TCR cDNA. In TCRdb, the 5' RACE reads were re-called with MiXCR into one record per CDR3 protein. This table has 500,000 to 700,000 distinct CDR3 sequences, roughly a fifth appearing once. The length of the CDR3 is 15 residues. Per the germline V gene, CDR1 is MNHNS and CDR2 is SASEGT. With V trimmed by 7 bases and J by 3 bases, 9 bases remained unmatched. Study-wide findings and caveats: Most clones from primary vaccination were detected again post-booster (about 95% CD4, 88% CD8). The secondary T-cell response peaked on day 5, not day 15, but was weaker. Abundant clonotypes (contaminants from the bulk population) could be present in FACS-sorted repertoires.

V is TRBV6-1 and J is TRBJ2-7, with TRBD2 identical over 10 bases. This specimen consisted of PBMCs, obtained 15 days after the yellow fever booster vaccination. The clonotype originates from a man under 40 who received the YFV17D yellow fever vaccine. Here the CDR3 DNA reads TGTGCCAGCATAGGCCCCGGGACTAGCGACTACGAGCAGTACTTC. This sequence encodes CASIGPGTSDYEQYF.